This TCR beta chain was found in a study of cytomegalovirus exposure and HLA in healthy donors. A multiplex PCR was run with 60 Vbeta primers and 13 Jbeta primers. Assay used: immunoSEQ multiplex PCR; TCRdb lists only in-frame clones, some missing. The sample consists of just over 150,000 clones, around 80% of them appearing once. This clone has only a few counts. Germline CDR1 reads SGHRS; CDR2 reads YFSETQ. The V segment lost 4 bases and the J segment 0 bases; nucleotides outside the gene matches: 7. The CDR3 length is 17 residues. The chain employs TRBV5-1 and TRBJ2-6; 7 bases agree with TRBD1. This clonotype was obtained from a man younger than 35 in good health and CMV-seronegative. Sequencing input: PBMCs. The CDR3 region is CASSGDRFSSGANVLTF. DNA of the CDR3: TGCGCCAGCAGCGGGGACAGATTTAGCTCTGGGGCCAACGTCCTGACTTTC.